The sequence of this T cell receptor (beta chain) was determined in a study of vaccination and CD4 T cells after COVID-19. This clonotype has a handful of counts. As yet, its antigen is unknown. Treatment here: roughly 10-day PBMC culture with coronavirus spike peptide pools or control peptides (ViraFEST assay). CDR3 length: 13 residues. Germline trimming cut 4 bases from V and 5 bases from J; bases unmatched to any gene: 6. CDR1 and CDR2 (germline): DFQATT, SNEGSKA (reference sequence). The Oncomine TCR Beta short-read assay was applied to DNA of cultured CD4+ T cells. TCRdb used MiXCR to reprocess the PCR reads, holding one entry per CDR3 protein. The table shows 15,000 to 20,000 distinct CDR3 sequences, with around 75% occurring only once.

V and J are TRBV20-1 and TRBJ2-5; 8 bases map to TRBD2. The sequencing sample was made of CD4+ T cells from blood, cultured in vitro. This receptor was identified in a human donor who had recovered from COVID-19. In nucleotides, the CDR3 is TGCAGTGCTACCGGGACTAGTAGGGAGACCCAGTACTTC. Encoded protein: CSATGTSRETQYF.